The entry below describes one T cell receptor (beta chain). Antigen: not known. TCRdb's table, derived via immunoSEQ multiplex PCR, lists solely in-frame clones and lacks some. The sample has 100,000 to 150,000 clones, around 94% seen once. This sample is drawn from a study of cytomegalovirus exposure and HLA in healthy donors. General study results and limits: There were 150 or so TCR beta chains listed as cytomegalovirus-associated.

This CDR3 spans 15 amino acids. Germline V lookup: CDR1 MDHEN, CDR2 SYDVKM. Trimming left V 2 bases short and J 8 bases short, with 16 bases between. This rearrangement joins TRBV28 to TRBJ2-4; D perhaps matches TRBD1 (6 bases). Specimen: PBMCs. The receptor's source is a woman between 18 and 30 years old in good health and CMV-seronegative. CDR3 protein: CASSLPRGGEDIQYF. CDR3 coding DNA: TGTGCCAGCAGTTTACCCCGAGGGGGAGAGGACATTCAGTACTTC.